Listed below are T cell receptor beta chains from one sample, sequenced in a study of T cells after yellow fever vaccination. TCRdb independently ran MiXCR on the 5' RACE reads; one entry per CDR3 protein. The sample holds fewer than 500,000 distinct CDR3 sequences; approximately 18% are singletons and the top ten take roughly a sixth. The sequencing here drew on PBMCs, taken before the yellow fever booster vaccination. These TCRs come from a man aged 18 to 29 who received the YFV17D yellow fever vaccine. CDR3s include the opening cysteine and the closing phenylalanine or tryptophan. Fields, in order: CDR3 protein, CDR3 DNA, D gene, clone size, J gene, V gene. The D gene is left open where the match is weak. Size is omitted from some rows. Given values are once, few, many or a class for expanded clones.

CDR3: CASSLAPRRLAGGGQETQYF; DNA: TGTGCCAGCAGCTTAGCGCCTCGACGGCTAGCGGGGGGCGGACAAGAGACCCAGTACTTC; D: TRBD2; size: -; J: TRBJ2-5; V: TRBV7-2
CDR3: CASRKSWTGLSYEQYF; DNA: TGTGCCAGCAGGAAATCCTGGACAGGGTTATCATACGAGCAGTACTTC; D: TRBD1; size: -; J: TRBJ2-7; V: TRBV12-3/TRBV12-4
CDR3: CSARVGGAEAFF; DNA: TGCAGTGCTAGAGTGGGGGGAGCTGAAGCTTTCTTT; D: -; size: few; J: TRBJ1-1; V: TRBV20-1
CDR3: CASSPEQNYGYTF; DNA: TGTGCCAGCTCACCGGAACAGAACTATGGCTACACCTTC; D: -; size: few; J: TRBJ1-2; V: TRBV18
CDR3: CASSTGTSGDDTQYF; DNA: TGTGCCAGCAGCACCGGGACTAGCGGGGACGATACGCAGTATTTT; D: TRBD2; size: few; J: TRBJ2-3; V: TRBV7-3
CDR3: CAWSPGQGDFQPQHF; DNA: TGTGCCTGGAGCCCGGGACAGGGGGATTTCCAGCCCCAGCATTTT; D: TRBD1; size: -; J: TRBJ1-5; V: TRBV30
CDR3: CASSQDGTGGETQYF; DNA: TGTGCCAGCAGCCAAGATGGGACAGGGGGCGAGACCCAGTACTTC; D: TRBD1; size: many; J: TRBJ2-5; V: TRBV4-2
CDR3: CASSVRPVATNEKLFF; DNA: TGTGCCAGCAGCGTCAGGCCAGTTGCAACTAATGAAAAACTGTTTTTT; D: -; size: -; J: TRBJ1-4; V: TRBV9
CDR3: CASSGTGAGNTIYF; DNA: TGCGCCAGCAGCGGGACAGGGGCCGGAAACACCATATATTTT; D: TRBD1; size: -; J: TRBJ1-3; V: TRBV5-1
CDR3: CASSRAGSARFEKLFF; DNA: TGTGCCAGCAGTCGGGCGGGCTCAGCGAGATTTGAAAAACTGTTTTTT; D: -; size: few; J: TRBJ1-4; V: TRBV6-6
CDR3: CASSPTSGGPDEQFF; DNA: TGTGCCAGCAGCCCAACTAGCGGGGGGCCCGATGAGCAGTTCTTC; D: TRBD2; size: -; J: TRBJ2-1; V: TRBV7-2
CDR3: CASSFPRIGVTDTQYF; DNA: TGTGCCAGCAGTTTCCCCCGGATCGGGGTCACAGATACGCAGTATTTT; D: -; size: -; J: TRBJ2-3; V: TRBV6-6
CDR3: CASSQVSGQGVYSGANVLTF; DNA: TGCGCCAGCAGCCAAGTCTCGGGCCAGGGAGTGTACTCTGGGGCCAACGTCCTGACTTTC; D: -; size: -; J: TRBJ2-6; V: TRBV4-1
CDR3: CASSQGWTGTYEQYF; DNA: TGCGCCAGCAGCCAAGGATGGACGGGAACCTACGAGCAGTACTTC; D: -; size: few; J: TRBJ2-7; V: TRBV4-3
CDR3: CASSPPGQGSRGAFF; DNA: TGTGCCAGCAGCCCTCCAGGACAGGGATCAAGGGGAGCTTTCTTT; D: TRBD1; size: few; J: TRBJ1-1; V: TRBV6-5
CDR3: CASSVGGNTQYF; DNA: TGTGCCAGCAGCGTAGGGGGGAATACGCAGTATTTT; D: -; size: few; J: TRBJ2-3; V: TRBV9
CDR3: CASSLGVAGGGETQYF; DNA: TGTGCCAGCAGCTTAGGAGTAGCTGGGGGGGGAGAGACCCAGTACTTC; D: TRBD2; size: few; J: TRBJ2-5; V: TRBV7-2
CDR3: CASSHVGRLGELFF; DNA: TGCGCCAGCAGCCACGTGGGACGCTTAGGGGAGCTGTTTTTT; D: -; size: few; J: TRBJ2-2; V: TRBV4-3
CDR3: CASSPSGGGGTDTQYF; DNA: TGTGCCAGCAGTCCCTCTGGGGGCGGGGGCACAGATACGCAGTATTTT; D: -; size: few; J: TRBJ2-3; V: TRBV6-5
CDR3: CASSPGWGGDEQYF; DNA: TGTGCCAGCAGCCCTGGTTGGGGGGGCGACGAGCAGTACTTC; D: -; size: -; J: TRBJ2-7; V: TRBV12-3/TRBV12-4
CDR3: CASSPTQGANGYTF; DNA: TGTGCCAGCAGCCCCACTCAGGGGGCGAATGGCTACACCTTC; D: TRBD1; size: -; J: TRBJ1-2; V: TRBV7-9
CDR3: CASSQDRVETQYF; DNA: TGTGCCAGCAGCCAAGATAGGGTGGAGACCCAGTACTTC; D: -; size: few; J: TRBJ2-5; V: TRBV4-2
CDR3: CASSLMGSGNTIYF; DNA: TGTGCCAGCAGCTTAATGGGCTCTGGAAACACCATATATTTT; D: -; size: many; J: TRBJ1-3; V: TRBV11-2
CDR3: CASSPTIAGEERDTQYF; DNA: TGTGCCAGCAGCCCCACGATAGCGGGGGAAGAGCGTGATACGCAGTATTTT; D: TRBD2; size: few; J: TRBJ2-3; V: TRBV7-9
CDR3: CASPPKTGSPLHF; DNA: TGTGCCAGCCCGCCTAAGACGGGTTCACCCCTCCACTTT; D: -; size: -; J: TRBJ1-6; V: TRBV6-1
CDR3: CASSLATGGELFF; DNA: TGCGCCAGCAGCTTGGCGACGGGCGGGGAGCTGTTTTTT; D: -; size: few; J: TRBJ2-2; V: TRBV5-1
CDR3: CASSLLTPRDGRYQRRGVQYF; DNA: TGTGCCAGCAGCTTATTGACCCCAAGGGACGGCCGGTATCAACGGAGAGGGGTTCAGTACTTC; D: -; size: -; J: TRBJ2-4; V: TRBV7-8
CDR3: CASSPGQSNTGELFF; DNA: TGCGCCAGCAGCCCGGGACAGAGTAACACCGGGGAGCTGTTTTTT; D: TRBD1; size: -; J: TRBJ2-2; V: TRBV5-1
CDR3: CASSWTGFGYTF; DNA: TGTGCCAGCAGTTGGACAGGGTTTGGCTACACCTTC; D: TRBD1; size: -; J: TRBJ1-2; V: TRBV12-3/TRBV12-4
CDR3: CSARVPGGGETQYF; DNA: TGCAGTGCTAGAGTCCCAGGGGGAGGCGAGACCCAGTACTTC; D: -; size: few; J: TRBJ2-5; V: TRBV20-1
CDR3: CASSQWGGFGDTQYF; DNA: TGTGCCAGCAGCCAATGGGGGGGCTTCGGAGATACGCAGTATTTT; D: -; size: -; J: TRBJ2-3; V: TRBV3-1
CDR3: CASSLGGWGTGSGDTQYF; DNA: TGTGCCAGCAGCTTAGGAGGTTGGGGGACAGGGAGTGGAGATACGCAGTATTTT; D: TRBD1; size: many; J: TRBJ2-3; V: TRBV7-6
CDR3: CSARDPTLGGGYTF; DNA: TGCAGTGCTAGAGATCCGACGCTGGGCGGCGGCTACACCTTC; D: -; size: -; J: TRBJ1-2; V: TRBV20-1
CDR3: CASSDTGQETQYF; DNA: TGTGCCAGCAGTGATACAGGGCAAGAGACCCAGTACTTC; D: -; size: -; J: TRBJ2-5; V: TRBV9
CDR3: CASSGSPWDEQFF; DNA: TGCGCCAGCAGCGGGTCCCCTTGGGATGAGCAGTTCTTC; D: -; size: once; J: TRBJ2-1; V: TRBV5-1